This T cell receptor (beta chain) was profiled in a study of control samples from healthy donors and cancer patients. From germline, CDR1 is SGHRS and CDR2 YFSETQ. The CDR3 has 16 amino acids. V lost 3 bases and J lost 1, with 13 bases in between. Sequencing used immunoSEQ multiplex PCR; TCRdb keeps in-frame clones, though not all of them. The sample lists some 130,000 clones; 85% to 95% were seen once. This chain connects TRBV5-1 to TRBJ2-2, with D perhaps TRBD2 (5 bases). Sequencing was done on a sample of PBMCs. This clonotype was obtained from a man aged 50-59 years with head and neck cancer. CDR3 bases: TGCGCCAGCAGCTCCTCGGCCGGGATGAACACCGGGGAGCTGTTTTTT. This codes for CASSSSAGMNTGELFF.